The T cell receptor (beta chain) under discussion was sequenced for a study of blood T cell repertoires in COVID-19. The CDR3 contains 17 residues. V lost 3 bases and J lost 4; bases outside the gene matches: 10. Germline V gene data show CDR1 as MDHEN and CDR2 as SYDVKM. Using immunoSEQ multiplex PCR, the repertoire was profiled, and TCRdb retains in-frame clones only, with some absent. The sample lists 300,000 or so clones, about 90% occurring once. The sequenced sample was peripheral blood. The receptor comes from a woman aged 30 to 39 with COVID-19, enrolled during active disease. The V call is TRBV28, the J call TRBJ1-4; 8 bases align to TRBD1. In nucleotides, the CDR3 is TGTGCCAGCAGTTTCCCGCAGGGGGCGAGTGGTAATGAAAAACTGTTTTTT. Protein: CASSFPQGASGNEKLFF.